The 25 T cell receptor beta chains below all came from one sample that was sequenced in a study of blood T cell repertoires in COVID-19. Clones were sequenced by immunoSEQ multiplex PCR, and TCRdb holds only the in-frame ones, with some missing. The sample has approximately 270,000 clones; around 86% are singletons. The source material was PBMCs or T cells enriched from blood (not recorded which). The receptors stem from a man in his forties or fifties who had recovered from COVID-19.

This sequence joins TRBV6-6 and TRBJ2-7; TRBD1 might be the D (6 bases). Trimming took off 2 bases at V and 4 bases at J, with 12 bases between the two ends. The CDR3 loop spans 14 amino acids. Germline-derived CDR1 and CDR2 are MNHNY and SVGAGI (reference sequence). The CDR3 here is CASSYGAGEYEQYF. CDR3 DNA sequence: TGTGCCAGCAGTTACGGGGCAGGGGAGTACGAGCAGTACTTC.

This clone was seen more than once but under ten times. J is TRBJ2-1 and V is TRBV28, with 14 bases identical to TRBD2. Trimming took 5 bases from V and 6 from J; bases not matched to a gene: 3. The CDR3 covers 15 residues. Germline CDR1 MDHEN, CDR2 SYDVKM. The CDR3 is CASSPGTSGSNEQFF. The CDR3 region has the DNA TGTGCCAGCAGTCCGGGGACTAGCGGGAGCAATGAGCAGTTCTTC.

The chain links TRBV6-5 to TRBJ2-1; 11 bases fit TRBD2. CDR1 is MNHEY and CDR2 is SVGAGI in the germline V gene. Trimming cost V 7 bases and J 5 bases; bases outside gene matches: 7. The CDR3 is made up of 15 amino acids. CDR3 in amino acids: CASTLLAGDDNEQFF. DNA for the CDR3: TGTGCCAGCACCTTACTAGCGGGAGACGACAATGAGCAGTTCTTC.

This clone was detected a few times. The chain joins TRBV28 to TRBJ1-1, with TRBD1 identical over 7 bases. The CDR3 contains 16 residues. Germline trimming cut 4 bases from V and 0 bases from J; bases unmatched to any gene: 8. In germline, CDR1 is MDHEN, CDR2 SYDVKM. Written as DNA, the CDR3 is TGTGCCAGCAGTTCGAGGACAGGTAGTATGAACACTGAAGCTTTCTTT. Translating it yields CASSSRTGSMNTEAFF.

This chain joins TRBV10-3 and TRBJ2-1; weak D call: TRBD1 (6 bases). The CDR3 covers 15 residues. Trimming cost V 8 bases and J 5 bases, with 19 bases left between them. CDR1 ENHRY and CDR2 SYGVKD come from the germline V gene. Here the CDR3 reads CAIANGDTSDNEQFF. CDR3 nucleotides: TGTGCCATCGCTAACGGGGACACGAGTGACAATGAGCAGTTCTTC.

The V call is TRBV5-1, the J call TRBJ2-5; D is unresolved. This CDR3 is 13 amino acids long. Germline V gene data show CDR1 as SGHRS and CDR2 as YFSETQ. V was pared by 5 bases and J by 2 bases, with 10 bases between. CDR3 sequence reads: CASSWSPQETQYF. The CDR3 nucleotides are TGCGCCAGCAGTTGGAGCCCACAAGAGACCCAGTACTTC. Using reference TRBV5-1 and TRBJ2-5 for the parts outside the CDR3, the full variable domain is KAGVTQTPRYLIKTRGQQVTLSCSPISGHRSVSWYQQTPGQGLQFLFEYFSETQRNKGNFPGRFSGRQFSNSRSEMNVSTLELGDSALYLCASSWSPQETQYFGPGTRLLVL.

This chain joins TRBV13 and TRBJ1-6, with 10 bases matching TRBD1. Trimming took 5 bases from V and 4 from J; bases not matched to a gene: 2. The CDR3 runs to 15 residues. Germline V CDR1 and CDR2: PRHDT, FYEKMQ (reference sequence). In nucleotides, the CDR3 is TGTGCCAGCAGCACGGACAGGGGGTATAATTCACCCCTCCACTTT. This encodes CASSTDRGYNSPLHF.

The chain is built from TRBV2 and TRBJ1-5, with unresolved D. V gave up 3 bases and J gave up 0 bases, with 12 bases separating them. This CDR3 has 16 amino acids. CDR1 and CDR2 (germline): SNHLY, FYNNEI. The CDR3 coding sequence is TGTGCCAGCAGTGATGTTTGGGCATATAGCAATCAGCCCCAGCATTTT. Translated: CASSDVWAYSNQPQHF.

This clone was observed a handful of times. CDR3 in amino acids: CASSPNRLGQGVSPLHF. CDR3 bases: TGTGCCAGCAGCCCCAATAGACTAGGACAGGGGGTCTCACCCCTCCACTTT. The chain joins TRBV3-1 (or the pseudogene TRBV3-2) to TRBJ1-6, with TRBD1 matching over 10 bases. Germline-derived CDR1 and CDR2 are LGHDT and YNNKEL (reference sequence). Trimming removed 4 bases from V and 10 bases from J; junction bases left unmatched: 13. The CDR3 is 17 residues long.

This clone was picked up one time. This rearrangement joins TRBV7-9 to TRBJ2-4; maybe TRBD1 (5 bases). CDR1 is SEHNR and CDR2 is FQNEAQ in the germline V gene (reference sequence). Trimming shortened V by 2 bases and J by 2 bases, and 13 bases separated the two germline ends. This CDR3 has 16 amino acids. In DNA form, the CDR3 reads TGTGCCAGCAGCTTAAGCGCTGACAGCTCCAAAAACATTCAGTACTTC. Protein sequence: CASSLSADSSKNIQYF.

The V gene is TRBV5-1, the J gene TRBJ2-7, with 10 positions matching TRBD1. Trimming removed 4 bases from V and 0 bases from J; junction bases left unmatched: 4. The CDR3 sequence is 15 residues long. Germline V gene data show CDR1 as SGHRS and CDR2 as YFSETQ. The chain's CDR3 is CASSARDRGSYEQYF. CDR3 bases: TGCGCCAGCAGCGCCCGGGACAGGGGCTCCTACGAGCAGTACTTC.

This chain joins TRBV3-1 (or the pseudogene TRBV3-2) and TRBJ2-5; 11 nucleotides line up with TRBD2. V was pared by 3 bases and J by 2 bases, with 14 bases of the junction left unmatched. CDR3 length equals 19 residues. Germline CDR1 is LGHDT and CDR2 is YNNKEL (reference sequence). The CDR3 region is CASSHFQLAGGFGQETQYF. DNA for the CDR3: TGTGCCAGCAGCCATTTTCAGTTAGCGGGAGGGTTCGGACAAGAGACCCAGTACTTC.

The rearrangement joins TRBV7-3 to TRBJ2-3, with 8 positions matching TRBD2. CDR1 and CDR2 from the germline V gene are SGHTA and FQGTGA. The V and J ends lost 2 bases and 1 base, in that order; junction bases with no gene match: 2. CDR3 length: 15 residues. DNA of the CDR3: TGTGCCAGCAGCTTATTGACTAGCGGCACAGATACGCAGTATTTT. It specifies CASSLLTSGTDTQYF. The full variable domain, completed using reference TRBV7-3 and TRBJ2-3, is GAGVSQTPSNKVTEKGKYVELRCDPISGHTALYWYRQSLGQGPEFLIYFQGTGAADDSGLPNDRFFAVRPEGSVSTLKIQRTERGDSAVYLCASSLLTSGTDTQYFGPGTRLTVL.

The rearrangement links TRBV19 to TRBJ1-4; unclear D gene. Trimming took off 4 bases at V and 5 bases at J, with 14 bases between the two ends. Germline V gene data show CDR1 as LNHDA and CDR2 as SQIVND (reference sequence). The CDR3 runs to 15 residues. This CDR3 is CASSTLRGDNEKLFF. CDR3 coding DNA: TGTGCCAGTAGTACTTTACGGGGTGACAATGAAAAACTGTTTTTT.

CDR3: CASSPISGEGTDTQYF. In DNA, the CDR3 is TGTGCCAGCAGCCCGATTAGCGGGGAAGGAACAGATACGCAGTATTTT. The chain combines TRBV14 with TRBJ2-3, with TRBD2 identical over 8 bases. The CDR3 is made up of 16 amino acids. The V gene end was trimmed by 4 bases and the J gene end by 3 bases; junction bases not matched to a gene: 9. Germline loops: CDR1 SGHDN, CDR2 FVKESK.

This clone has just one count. CDR3 in DNA: TGTGCCAGCAGTTTATCACAGGGGGACTATTCACCCCTCCACTTT. The encoded protein is CASSLSQGDYSPLHF. The V call is TRBV28, the J call TRBJ1-6; 8 bases agree with TRBD1. The CDR3 length is 15 residues. Trimming cost V 1 base and J 8 bases; bases outside gene matches: 4. Germline CDR1 reads MDHEN; CDR2 reads SYDVKM.

CDR3 protein: CASSQEASDTQYF. As DNA, the CDR3 is TGTGCCAGCAGCCAAGAGGCCTCAGATACGCAGTATTTT. This chain uses TRBV7-8 with TRBJ2-3; D not certain. Germline assignment: CDR1 SGHVS and CDR2 FQNEAQ. V gave up 5 bases and J gave up 4 bases, with 10 bases separating them. The CDR3 covers 13 residues.

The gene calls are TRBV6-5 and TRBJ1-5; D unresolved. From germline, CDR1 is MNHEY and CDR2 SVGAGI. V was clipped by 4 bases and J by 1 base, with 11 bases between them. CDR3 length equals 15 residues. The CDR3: CASSLNRNSNQPQHF. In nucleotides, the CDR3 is TGTGCCAGCAGTTTGAACAGAAACAGCAATCAGCCCCAGCATTTT.

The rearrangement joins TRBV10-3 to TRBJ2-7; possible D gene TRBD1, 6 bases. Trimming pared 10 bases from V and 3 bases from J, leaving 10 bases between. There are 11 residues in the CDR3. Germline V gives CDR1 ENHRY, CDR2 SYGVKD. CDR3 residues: CATLTGYEQYF. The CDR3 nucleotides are TGTGCCACCCTGACAGGCTACGAGCAGTACTTC.

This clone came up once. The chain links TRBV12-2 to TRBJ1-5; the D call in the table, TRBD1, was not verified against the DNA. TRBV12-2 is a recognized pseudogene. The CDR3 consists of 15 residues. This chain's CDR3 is CASRLGQPHNQPQHF. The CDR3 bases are TGTGCAAGTCGCCTAGGACAGCCGCACAATCAGCCCCAGCATTTT.

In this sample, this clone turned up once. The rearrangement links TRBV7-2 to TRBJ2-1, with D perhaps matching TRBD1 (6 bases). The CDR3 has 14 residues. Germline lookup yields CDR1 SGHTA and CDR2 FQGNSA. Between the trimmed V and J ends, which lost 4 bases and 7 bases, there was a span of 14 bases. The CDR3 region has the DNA TGTGCCAGCAGCTACGGCCAGGGGATGAATGAGCAGTTCTTC. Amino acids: CASSYGQGMNEQFF. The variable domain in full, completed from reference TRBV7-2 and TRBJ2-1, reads GAGVSQSPSNKVTEKGKDVELRCDPISGHTALYWYRQSLGQGLEFLIYFQGNSAPDKSGLPSDRFSAERTGGSVSTLTIQRTQQEDSAVYLCASSYGQGMNEQFFGPGTRLTVL.

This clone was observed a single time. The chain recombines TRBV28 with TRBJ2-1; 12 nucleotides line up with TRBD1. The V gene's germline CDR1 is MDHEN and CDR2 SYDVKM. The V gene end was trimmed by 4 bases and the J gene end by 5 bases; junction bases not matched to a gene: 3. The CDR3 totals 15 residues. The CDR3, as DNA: TGTGCCAGCAGTTCGGGACAGGGGGCTGACAATGAGCAGTTCTTC. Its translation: CASSSGQGADNEQFF. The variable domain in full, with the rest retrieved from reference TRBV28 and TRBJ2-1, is DVKVTQSSRYLVKRTGEKVFLECVQDMDHENMFWYRQDPGLGLRLIYFSYDVKMKEKGDIPEGYSVSREKKERFSLILESASTNQTSMYLCASSSGQGADNEQFFGPGTRLTVL.

The CDR3 region is CASSSHRDNQETQYF. DNA of the CDR3: TGTGCCAGCAGTAGTCACAGGGATAACCAAGAGACCCAGTACTTC. The chain has TRBV6-2 or TRBV6-3 and TRBJ2-5; tentatively, D is TRBD1 (6 bases). From germline, CDR1 is MNHEY and CDR2 SVGEGT. The CDR3 consists of 15 residues. With 5 bases removed from V and 0 bases from J, the gap between germline ends came to 13 bases.

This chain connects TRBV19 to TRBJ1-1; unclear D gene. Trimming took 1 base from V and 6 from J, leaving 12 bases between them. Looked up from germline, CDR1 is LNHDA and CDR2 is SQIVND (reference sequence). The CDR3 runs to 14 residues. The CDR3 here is CASSIGPGRAEAFF. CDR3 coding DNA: TGTGCCAGTAGTATAGGTCCGGGTCGGGCTGAAGCTTTCTTT. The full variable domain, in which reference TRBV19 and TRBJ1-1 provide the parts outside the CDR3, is DGGITQSPKYLFRKEGQNVTLSCEQNLNHDAMYWYRQDPGQGLRLIYYSQIVNDFQKGDIAEGYSVSREKKESFPLTVTSAQKNPTAFYLCASSIGPGRAEAFFGQGTRLTVV.

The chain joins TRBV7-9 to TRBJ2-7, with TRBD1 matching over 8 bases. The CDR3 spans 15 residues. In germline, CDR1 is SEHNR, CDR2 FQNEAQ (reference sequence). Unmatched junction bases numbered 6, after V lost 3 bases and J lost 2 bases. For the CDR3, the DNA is TGTGCCAGCAGCTTCGGTACGGGACAGGCCTACGAGCAGTACTTC. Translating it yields CASSFGTGQAYEQYF.